The 18 T cell receptor beta chains below come from one sample, sequenced in a study of PD-L1 blockade in urothelial cancer. Profiled with immunoSEQ multiplex PCR; TCRdb holds only in-frame clones, not every one. The sample contains fewer than 50,000 clones, approximately 92% of which appear only once. The sequencing used PBMCs, collected around atezolizumab (anti-PD-L1) treatment. All receptors derive from a man in his 70s with urothelial cancer.

This clone was detected once. The genes are TRBV5-1 and TRBJ2-3; a weak D match, TRBD1 (5 bases). The CDR3 contains 14 residues. From germline, CDR1 is SGHRS and CDR2 YFSETQ. V was cut by 0 bases and J by 2 bases, with 7 bases left in between. CDR3 loop: CASSLGQFTDTQYF. CDR3 coding DNA: TGCGCCAGCAGCTTGGGACAGTTCACAGATACGCAGTATTTT.

In its sample, this clone was seen a few times. J is TRBJ1-1 and V is TRBV30, with no clear D. Germline V gene sequence: CDR1 GTSNPN, CDR2 SVGIG (reference sequence). The CDR3 extends over 12 amino acids. Trimming shortened V by 0 bases and J by 9 bases, and 11 bases separated the two germline ends. The CDR3 here is CAWSVGGGKAFF. DNA of the CDR3: TGTGCCTGGAGTGTGGGTGGAGGTAAAGCTTTCTTT.

This chain uses TRBV27 with TRBJ2-2; unclear D gene. Trimming stripped 8 bases from V and 2 bases from J, with 9 bases between. The CDR3 runs to 13 residues. Germline assignment: CDR1 MNHEY and CDR2 SMNVEV (reference sequence). The DNA for the CDR3 is TGTGCCAGCCGCCCTCTAAACACCGGGGAGCTGTTTTTT. As protein: CASRPLNTGELFF.

The genes are TRBV28 and TRBJ2-3, with 11 bases matching TRBD1. Germline V gene sequence: CDR1 MDHEN, CDR2 SYDVKM. The CDR3 covers 16 residues. V was pared by 3 bases and J by 4 bases, with 6 bases of the junction left unmatched. CDR3 region: CASSFGGGQGADTQYF. In DNA form, the CDR3 reads TGTGCCAGCAGTTTCGGGGGGGGACAGGGGGCAGATACGCAGTATTTT.

V gene TRBV11-2 combines with J gene TRBJ2-1, with 8 bases lining up with TRBD2. Trimming removed 4 bases from V and 6 bases from J; junction bases left unmatched: 8. CDR1 is SGHAT, CDR2 FQNNGV, per germline. The CDR3 runs to 15 residues. CDR3 protein: CASSSRPGTSNEQFF. Written as DNA, the CDR3 is TGTGCCAGCAGCTCCCGCCCCGGGACTAGCAATGAGCAGTTCTTC.

The rearrangement uses TRBV4-2 and TRBJ1-1; unclear D gene. V was clipped by 2 bases and J by 6 bases, with 22 bases between them. The CDR3 totals 17 residues. The germline V gene encodes CDR1 LGHNA and CDR2 YNFKEQ. Here the CDR3 reads CASSQNWGVRDDAEAFF. The CDR3 DNA is TGTGCCAGCAGCCAAAATTGGGGAGTAAGGGATGATGCTGAAGCTTTCTTT.

The V and J genes are TRBV6-4 and TRBJ2-7, with TRBD1 matching 8 bases. Germline lookup yields CDR1 MRHNA and CDR2 SNTAGT. Losses at the gene ends were 0 bases for V and 6 bases for J; bases not matched to a gene: 4. The CDR3 totals 14 residues. This CDR3 is CASSDSTGEFEQYF. The CDR3, as DNA: TGTGCCAGCAGTGACTCGACAGGGGAATTCGAGCAGTACTTC.

V usage is TRBV27 and J usage is TRBJ1-3; TRBD1 might be the D (6 bases). Trimming stripped 0 bases from V and 2 bases from J, with 8 bases between. This CDR3 comprises 15 residues. Germline V gene lookup returns CDR1 MNHEY and CDR2 SMNVEV (reference sequence). The CDR3 region is CASSLSAGAGNTIYF. CDR3 in DNA: TGTGCCAGCAGTTTATCGGCAGGGGCTGGAAACACCATATATTTT.

As concerns this clone: Mismatch with germline at one junction end may stem from a read error. The chain recombines TRBV29-1 with TRBJ2-1; TRBD2 might be the D (6 bases). The length of the CDR3 is 13 residues. Germline CDR1 and CDR2: SQVTM and ANQGSEA. The CDR3 sequence: CSGTSSAYNEQFF. The CDR3 bases are TGTTCCGGGACTTCAAGCGCCTACAATGAGCAGTTCTTC.

The chain couples TRBV28 to TRBJ1-5, with D possibly being TRBD1 (5 bases). CDR1 is MDHEN and CDR2 is SYDVKM in the germline V gene. V shed 4 bases and J shed 5 bases, with 12 bases lying between them. The CDR3 contains 14 residues. The CDR3 here is CASSSGQGHQPQHF. The CDR3 DNA reads TGTGCCAGCAGTTCAGGGCAGGGTCATCAGCCCCAGCATTTT.

The gene calls are TRBV28 and TRBJ1-5, with D possibly matching TRBD1 (6 bases). Germline CDR1 reads MDHEN; CDR2 reads SYDVKM. The CDR3 runs to 16 residues. V was clipped by 2 bases and J by 1 base, with 12 bases between them. CDR3 DNA sequence: TGTGCCAGCAGTTTAGGGCGGGGGGCGAGCAATCAGCCCCAGCATTTT. Translation gives CASSLGRGASNQPQHF.

The rearrangement joins TRBV7-9 to TRBJ2-3, with 8 bases lining up with TRBD2. The CDR3 contains 16 residues. The V gene end was trimmed by 5 bases and the J gene end by 2 bases; junction bases not matched to a gene: 9. The germline V gene has CDR1 SEHNR and CDR2 FQNEAQ (reference sequence). The CDR3 region is CASSPLPGLDTDTQYF. The CDR3 DNA is TGTGCCAGCAGCCCTCTTCCGGGACTAGACACAGATACGCAGTATTTT.

J is TRBJ2-2 and V is TRBV18; D is perhaps TRBD2 (5 bases). Looked up from germline, CDR1 is KGHSH and CDR2 is LQKENI. V lost 6 bases, J lost 0 bases, and 14 bases lay in between. The CDR3 sequence is 16 residues long. CDR3 sequence: CASSQMEAANTGELFF. In nucleotides, the CDR3 is TGTGCCAGCTCTCAAATGGAGGCCGCGAACACCGGGGAGCTGTTTTTT.

The chain links TRBV28 to TRBJ2-1; D remains unclear. This CDR3 comprises 11 residues. Trimming stripped 5 bases from V and 7 bases from J, with 6 bases between. Germline V gene lookup returns CDR1 MDHEN and CDR2 SYDVKM. The CDR3 region has the DNA TGTGCCAGCAGTCCTCGGAATGAGCAGTTCTTC. Protein product: CASSPRNEQFF.

The chain links TRBV5-1 to TRBJ2-1; D is possibly TRBD2 (5 bases). The CDR3 runs 13 residues. CDR1 and CDR2 from the germline V gene are SGHRS and YFSETQ. V was cut by 4 bases and J by 5 bases, with 10 bases left in between. The CDR3 is CASSRGDNNEQFF. CDR3 DNA sequence: TGCGCCAGCAGCCGGGGAGATAACAATGAGCAGTTCTTC.

The chain joins TRBV2 to TRBJ2-7; 10 nucleotides match TRBD2. The length of the CDR3 is 16 residues. After removal of 3 bases from V and 5 bases from J, the junction contained 10 bases not matched to a gene. CDR1 is SNHLY, CDR2 FYNNEI, per germline. CDR3 residues: CASSEEAGGPRNEQYF. The CDR3 DNA reads as TGTGCCAGCAGTGAGGAAGCGGGAGGGCCCCGGAACGAGCAGTACTTC.

The genes are TRBV30 and TRBJ1-2, with a tentative D call TRBD1 (5 bases). Germline V CDR1 and CDR2: GTSNPN, SVGIG (reference sequence). V lost 3 bases to trimming and J lost 5 bases, with 7 bases between them. CDR3 length: 11 residues. In DNA form, the CDR3 reads TGTGCCTGGAGCGGGACTTATGGCTACACCTTC. Its translation is CAWSGTYGYTF.

V is TRBV7-3 and J is TRBJ2-1; 14 bases line up with TRBD2. The junction had 3 bases not matched to a gene; V was cut back by 5 bases and J by 6 bases. Germline CDR1 and CDR2: SGHTA and FQGTGA. This CDR3 is built from 15 residues. CDR3 coding DNA: TGTGCCAGCAGCGTGACTAGCGGGAGGGCCAATGAGCAGTTCTTC. This translates into CASSVTSGRANEQFF.